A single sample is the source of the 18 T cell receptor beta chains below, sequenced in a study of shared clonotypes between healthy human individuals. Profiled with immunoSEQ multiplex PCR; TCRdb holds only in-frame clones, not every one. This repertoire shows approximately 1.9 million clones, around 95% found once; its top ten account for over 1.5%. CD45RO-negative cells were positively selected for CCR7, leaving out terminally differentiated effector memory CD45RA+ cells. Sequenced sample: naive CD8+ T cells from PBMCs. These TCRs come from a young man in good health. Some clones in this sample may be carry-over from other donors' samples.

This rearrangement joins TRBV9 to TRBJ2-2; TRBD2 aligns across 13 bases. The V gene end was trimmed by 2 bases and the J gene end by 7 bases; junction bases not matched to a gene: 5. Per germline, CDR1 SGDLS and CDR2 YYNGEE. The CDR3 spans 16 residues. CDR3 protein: CASSVGLAGKNGELFF. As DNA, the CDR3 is TGTGCCAGCAGCGTGGGACTAGCGGGAAAAAACGGGGAGCTGTTTTTT.

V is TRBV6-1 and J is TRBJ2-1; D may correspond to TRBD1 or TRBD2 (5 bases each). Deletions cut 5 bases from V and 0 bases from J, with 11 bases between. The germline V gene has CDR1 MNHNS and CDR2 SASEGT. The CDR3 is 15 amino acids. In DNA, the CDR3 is TGTGCCAGCAGTTCCAGGGACCTCTCCTACAATGAGCAGTTCTTC. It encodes CASSSRDLSYNEQFF.

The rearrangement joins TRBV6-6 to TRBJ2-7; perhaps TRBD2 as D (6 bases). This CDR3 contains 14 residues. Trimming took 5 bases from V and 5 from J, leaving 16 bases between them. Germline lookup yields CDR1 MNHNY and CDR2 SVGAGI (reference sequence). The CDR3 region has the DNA TGTGCCAGCAGTCAACCGGGACTTAGGGACGAGCAGTACTTC. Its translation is CASSQPGLRDEQYF.

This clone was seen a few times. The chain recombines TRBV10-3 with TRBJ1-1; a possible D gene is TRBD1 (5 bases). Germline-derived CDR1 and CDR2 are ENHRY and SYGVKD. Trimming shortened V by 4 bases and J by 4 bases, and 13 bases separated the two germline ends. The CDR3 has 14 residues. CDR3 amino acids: CAISVSGMGTEAFF. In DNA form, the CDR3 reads TGTGCCATCAGTGTCTCAGGGATGGGCACTGAAGCTTTCTTT.

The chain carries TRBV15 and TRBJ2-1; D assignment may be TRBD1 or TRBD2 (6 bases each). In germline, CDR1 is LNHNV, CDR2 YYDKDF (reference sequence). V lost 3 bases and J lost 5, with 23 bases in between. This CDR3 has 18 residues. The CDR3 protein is CATSRNRRGLWLNNEQFF. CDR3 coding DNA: TGTGCCACCAGCAGGAATAGGAGGGGGTTGTGGTTAAACAATGAGCAGTTCTTC.

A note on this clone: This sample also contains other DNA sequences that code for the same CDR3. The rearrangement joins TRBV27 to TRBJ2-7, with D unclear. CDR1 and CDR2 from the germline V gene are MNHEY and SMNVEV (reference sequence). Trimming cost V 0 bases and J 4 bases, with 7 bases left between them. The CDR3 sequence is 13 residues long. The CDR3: CASSLSSTYEQYF. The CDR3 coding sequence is TGTGCCAGCAGTTTATCGAGTACTTACGAGCAGTACTTC.

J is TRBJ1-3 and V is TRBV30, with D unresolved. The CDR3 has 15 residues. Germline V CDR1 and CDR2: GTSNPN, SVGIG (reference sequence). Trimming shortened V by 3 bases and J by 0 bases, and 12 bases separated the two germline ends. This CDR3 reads CAWRELSLSGNTIYF. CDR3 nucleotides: TGTGCCTGGAGGGAGTTAAGCCTCTCTGGAAACACCATATATTTT.

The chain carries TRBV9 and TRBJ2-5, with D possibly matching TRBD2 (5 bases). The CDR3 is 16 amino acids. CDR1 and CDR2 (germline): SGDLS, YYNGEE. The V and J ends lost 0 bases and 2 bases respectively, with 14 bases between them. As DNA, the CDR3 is TGTGCCAGCAGCGTAGGTAGCGTATTCACTCAAGAGACCCAGTACTTC. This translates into CASSVGSVFTQETQYF.

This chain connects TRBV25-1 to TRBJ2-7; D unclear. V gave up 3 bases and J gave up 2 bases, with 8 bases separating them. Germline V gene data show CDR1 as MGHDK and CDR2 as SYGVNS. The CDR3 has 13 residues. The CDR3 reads CASSDPGPYEQYF. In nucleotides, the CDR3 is TGTGCCAGCAGTGACCCCGGGCCCTACGAGCAGTACTTC.

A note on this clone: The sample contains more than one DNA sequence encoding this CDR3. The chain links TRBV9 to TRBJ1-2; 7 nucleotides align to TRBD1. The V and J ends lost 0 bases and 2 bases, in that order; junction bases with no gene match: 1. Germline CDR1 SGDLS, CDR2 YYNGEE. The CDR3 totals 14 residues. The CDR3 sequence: CASSVGGGNYGYTF. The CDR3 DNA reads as TGTGCCAGCAGCGTAGGAGGGGGCAACTATGGCTACACCTTC.

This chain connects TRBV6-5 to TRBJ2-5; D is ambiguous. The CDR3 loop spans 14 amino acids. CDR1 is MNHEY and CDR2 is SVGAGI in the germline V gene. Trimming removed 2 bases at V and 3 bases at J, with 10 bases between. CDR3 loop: CASSYRTEKETQYF. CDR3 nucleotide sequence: TGTGCCAGCAGTTACCGGACGGAGAAAGAGACCCAGTACTTC.

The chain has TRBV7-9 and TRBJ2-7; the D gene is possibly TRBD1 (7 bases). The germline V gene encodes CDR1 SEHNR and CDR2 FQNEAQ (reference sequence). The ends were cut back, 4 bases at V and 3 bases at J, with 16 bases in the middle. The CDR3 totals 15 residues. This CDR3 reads CASSSRQGGGYEQYF. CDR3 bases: TGTGCCAGCAGCTCTCGACAGGGAGGAGGCTACGAGCAGTACTTC. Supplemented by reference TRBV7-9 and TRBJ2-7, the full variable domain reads DTGVSQNPRHKITKRGQNVTFRCDPISEHNRLYWYRQTLGQGPEFLTYFQNEAQLEKSRLLSDRFSAERPKGSFSTLEIQRTEQGDSAMYLCASSSRQGGGYEQYFGPGTRLTVT.

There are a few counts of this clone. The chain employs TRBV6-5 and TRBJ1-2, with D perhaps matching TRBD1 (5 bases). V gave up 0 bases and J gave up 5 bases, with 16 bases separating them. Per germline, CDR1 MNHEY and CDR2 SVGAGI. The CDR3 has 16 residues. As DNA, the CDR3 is TGTGCCAGCAGTTACTCGTCGGGGGAGAAGAGTTATGGCTACACCTTC. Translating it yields CASSYSSGEKSYGYTF.

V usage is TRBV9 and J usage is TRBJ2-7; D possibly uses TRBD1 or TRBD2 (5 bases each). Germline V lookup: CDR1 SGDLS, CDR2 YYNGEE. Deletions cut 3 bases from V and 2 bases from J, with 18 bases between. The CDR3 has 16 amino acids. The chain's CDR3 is CASSASGTPRPYEQYF. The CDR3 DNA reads TGTGCCAGCAGCGCATCCGGGACCCCAAGACCCTACGAGCAGTACTTC.

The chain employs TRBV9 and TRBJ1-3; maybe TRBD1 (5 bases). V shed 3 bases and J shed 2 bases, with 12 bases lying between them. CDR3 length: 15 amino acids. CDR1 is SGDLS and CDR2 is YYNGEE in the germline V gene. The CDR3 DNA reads TGTGCCAGCAGCGGAGAGGACAACCCTGGAAACACCATATATTTT. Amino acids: CASSGEDNPGNTIYF.

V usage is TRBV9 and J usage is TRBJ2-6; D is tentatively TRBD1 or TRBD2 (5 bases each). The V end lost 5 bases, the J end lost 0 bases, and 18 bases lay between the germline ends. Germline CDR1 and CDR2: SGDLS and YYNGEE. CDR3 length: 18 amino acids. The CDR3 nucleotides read TGTGCCAGCAGGGACCCGGGACCGACCAGCTCTGGGGCCAACGTCCTGACTTTC. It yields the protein CASRDPGPTSSGANVLTF.

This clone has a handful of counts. In DNA, the CDR3 is TGTGCCAGCAGTTTCCGGGCGAATCCGTCTGAAAAACTGTTTTTT. The encoded protein is CASSFRANPSEKLFF. The chain joins TRBV27 to TRBJ1-4, with D unresolved. This CDR3 has 15 residues. From germline, CDR1 is MNHEY and CDR2 SMNVEV (reference sequence). The V gene lost 3 bases and the J gene lost 7 bases, with 15 bases spanning the gap.

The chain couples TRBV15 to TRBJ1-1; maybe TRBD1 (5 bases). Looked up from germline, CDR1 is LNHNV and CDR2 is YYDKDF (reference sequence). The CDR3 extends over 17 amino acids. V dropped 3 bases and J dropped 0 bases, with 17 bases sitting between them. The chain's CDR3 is CATSSHDRADMNTEAFF. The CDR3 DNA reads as TGTGCCACCAGCAGCCATGACAGAGCTGATATGAACACTGAAGCTTTCTTT.